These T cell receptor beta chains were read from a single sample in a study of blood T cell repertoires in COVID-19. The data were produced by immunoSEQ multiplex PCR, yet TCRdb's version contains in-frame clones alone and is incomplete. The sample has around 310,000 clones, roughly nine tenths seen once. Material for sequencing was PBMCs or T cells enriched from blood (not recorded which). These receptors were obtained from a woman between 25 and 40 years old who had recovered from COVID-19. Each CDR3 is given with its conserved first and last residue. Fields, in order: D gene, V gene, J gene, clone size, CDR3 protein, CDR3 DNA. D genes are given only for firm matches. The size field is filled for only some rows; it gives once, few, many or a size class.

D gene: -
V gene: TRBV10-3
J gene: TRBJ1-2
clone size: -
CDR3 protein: CAISEDRGAKSMVEGYTF
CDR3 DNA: TGTGCCATCAGTGAGGATCGGGGGGCGAAGTCTATGGTGGAGGGCTACACCTTC

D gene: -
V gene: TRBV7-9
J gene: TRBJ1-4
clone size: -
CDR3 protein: CASSLDSYNEKLFF
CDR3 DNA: TGTGCCAGCAGCTTAGACAGTTACAATGAAAAACTGTTTTTT

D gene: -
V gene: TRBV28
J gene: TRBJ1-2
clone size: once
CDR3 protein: CATTWGDGSNYGYTF
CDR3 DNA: TGTGCCACCACATGGGGGGACGGATCTAACTATGGCTACACCTTC

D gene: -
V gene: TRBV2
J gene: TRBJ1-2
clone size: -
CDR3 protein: CASSQSEAYGYTF
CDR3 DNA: TGTGCCAGCAGCCAAAGTGAGGCCTATGGCTACACCTTC

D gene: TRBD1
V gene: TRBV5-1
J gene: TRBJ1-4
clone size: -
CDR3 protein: CASSQGQGGEKLFF
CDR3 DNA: TGCGCCAGCAGCCAGGGACAGGGCGGGGAAAAACTGTTTTTT

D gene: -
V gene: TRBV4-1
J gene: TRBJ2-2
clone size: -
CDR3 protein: CASSQGGTGELFF
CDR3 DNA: TGCGCCAGCAGCCAAGGCGGCACCGGGGAGCTGTTTTTT

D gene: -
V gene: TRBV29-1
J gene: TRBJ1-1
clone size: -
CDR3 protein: CSAAPTGSNTEAFF
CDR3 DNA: TGCAGCGCCGCCCCGACAGGTTCTAACACTGAAGCTTTCTTT

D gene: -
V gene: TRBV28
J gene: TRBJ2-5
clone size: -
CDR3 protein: CASSSQTRDYRRGRETQYF
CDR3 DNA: TGTGCCAGCAGTTCCCAAACCCGGGACTACCGGAGGGGGAGGGAGACCCAGTACTTC

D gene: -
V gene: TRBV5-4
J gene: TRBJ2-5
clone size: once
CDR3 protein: CASSFGSEETQYF
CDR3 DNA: TGTGCCAGCAGCTTCGGGTCAGAAGAGACCCAGTACTTC

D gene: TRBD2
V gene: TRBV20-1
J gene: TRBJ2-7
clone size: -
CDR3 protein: CSASGVAGQAYEQYF
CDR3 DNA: TGCAGTGCTAGTGGGGTAGCGGGACAAGCCTACGAGCAGTACTTC

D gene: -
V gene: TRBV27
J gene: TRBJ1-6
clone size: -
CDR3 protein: CASSFYSYNSPLHF
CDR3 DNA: TGTGCCAGCAGCTTTTACTCCTATAATTCACCCCTCCACTTT

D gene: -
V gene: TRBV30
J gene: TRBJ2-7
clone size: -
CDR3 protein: CALGPGSYEQYF
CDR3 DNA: TGTGCCTTGGGCCCTGGGAGCTACGAGCAGTACTTC

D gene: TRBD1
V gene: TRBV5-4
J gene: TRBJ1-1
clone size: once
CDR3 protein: CASSLVTGEAFF
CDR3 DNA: TGTGCCAGCAGCTTGGTGACAGGGGAAGCTTTCTTT

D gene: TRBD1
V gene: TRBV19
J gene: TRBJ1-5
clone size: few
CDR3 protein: CASSHDRVGNQPQHF
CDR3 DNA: TGTGCCAGTAGCCATGACAGGGTTGGCAATCAGCCCCAGCATTTT

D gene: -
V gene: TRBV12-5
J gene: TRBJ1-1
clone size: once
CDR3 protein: CASGLVTGTEAFF
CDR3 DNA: TGTGCTAGTGGTTTGGTAACTGGCACTGAAGCTTTCTTT

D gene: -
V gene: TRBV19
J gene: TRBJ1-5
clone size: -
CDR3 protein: CASTPNPHSNQPQHF
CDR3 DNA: TGTGCCAGTACACCTAACCCCCATAGCAATCAGCCCCAGCATTTT

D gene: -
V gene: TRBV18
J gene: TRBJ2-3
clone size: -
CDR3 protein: CATRDFNTDTQYF
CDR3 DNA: TGTGCCACCCGGGATTTCAACACAGATACGCAGTATTTT

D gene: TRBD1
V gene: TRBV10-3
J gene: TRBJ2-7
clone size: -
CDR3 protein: CAISGGQGLSYEQYF
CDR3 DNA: TGTGCCATCAGTGGTGGACAGGGACTCTCCTACGAGCAGTACTTC

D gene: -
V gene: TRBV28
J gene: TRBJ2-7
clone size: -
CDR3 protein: CASSPGGVSEQYF
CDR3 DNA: TGTGCCAGCAGCCCCGGAGGGGTGAGCGAGCAGTACTTC

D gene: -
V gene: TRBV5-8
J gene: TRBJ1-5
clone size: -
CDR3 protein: CASSYGTPNNQPQHF
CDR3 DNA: TGTGCCAGCAGCTACGGGACACCCAACAATCAGCCCCAGCATTTT

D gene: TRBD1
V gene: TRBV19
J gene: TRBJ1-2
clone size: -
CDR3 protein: CASSINRGSYTF
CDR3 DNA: TGTGCCAGTAGTATCAACAGGGGAAGCTACACCTTC

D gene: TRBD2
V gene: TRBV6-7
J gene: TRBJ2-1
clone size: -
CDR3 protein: CASSCRGLAGHIYNEQFF
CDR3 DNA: TGTGCCAGCAGTTGCCGGGGACTAGCGGGACACATATACAATGAGCAGTTCTTC

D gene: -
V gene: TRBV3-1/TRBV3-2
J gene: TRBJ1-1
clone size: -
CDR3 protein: CASSQEGGDDTEAFF
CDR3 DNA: TGTGCCAGCAGCCAAGAGGGGGGGGACGACACTGAAGCTTTCTTT

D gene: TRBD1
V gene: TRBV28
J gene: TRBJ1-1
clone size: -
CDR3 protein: CASSLPDRINEAFF
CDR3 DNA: TGTGCCAGCAGTTTGCCGGACAGGATAAATGAAGCTTTCTTT

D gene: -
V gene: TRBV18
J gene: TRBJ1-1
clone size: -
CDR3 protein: CASSPQPGDTEAFF
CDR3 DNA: TGTGCCAGCTCACCTCAGCCGGGGGACACTGAAGCTTTCTTT

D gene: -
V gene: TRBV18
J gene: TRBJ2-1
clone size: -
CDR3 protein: CASSEDSRYNEQFF
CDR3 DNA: TGTGCCAGCTCGGAGGACAGCCGGTACAATGAGCAGTTCTTC

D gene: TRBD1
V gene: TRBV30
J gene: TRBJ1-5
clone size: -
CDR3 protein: CAWSVLGTVGYQPQHF
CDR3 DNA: TGTGCCTGGAGTGTACTTGGGACAGTCGGCTATCAGCCCCAGCATTTT

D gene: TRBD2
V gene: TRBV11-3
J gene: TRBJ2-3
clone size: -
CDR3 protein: CASSLGLAGVDTQYF
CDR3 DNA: TGTGCCAGCAGCCTCGGACTAGCGGGAGTGGATACGCAGTATTTT

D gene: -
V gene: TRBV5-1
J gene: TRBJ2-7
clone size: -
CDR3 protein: CASSSGETYEQYF
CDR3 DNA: TGCGCCAGCAGCTCCGGGGAAACCTACGAGCAGTACTTC

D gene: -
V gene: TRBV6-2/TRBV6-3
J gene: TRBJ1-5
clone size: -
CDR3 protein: CASSYWTENQPQHF
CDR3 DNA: TGTGCCAGCAGTTATTGGACAGAAAATCAGCCCCAGCATTTT

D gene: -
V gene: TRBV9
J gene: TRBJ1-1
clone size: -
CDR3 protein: CASSVGRITEAFF
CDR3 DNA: TGTGCCAGCAGCGTAGGGAGAATCACTGAAGCTTTCTTT

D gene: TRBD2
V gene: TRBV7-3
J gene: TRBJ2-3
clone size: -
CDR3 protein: CASSPGRALSTDTQYF
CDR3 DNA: TGTGCCAGCAGCCCGGGGAGGGCGCTTAGCACAGATACGCAGTATTTT

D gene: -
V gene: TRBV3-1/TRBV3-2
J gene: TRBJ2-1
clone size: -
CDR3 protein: CASSHRTASGSYNEQFF
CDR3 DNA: TGTGCCAGCAGCCACCGAACGGCCAGCGGCTCCTACAATGAGCAGTTCTTC

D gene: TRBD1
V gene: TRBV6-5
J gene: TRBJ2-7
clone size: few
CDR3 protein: CASSYRDRGDEQYF
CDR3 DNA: TGTGCCAGCAGTTACCGGGACAGGGGCGACGAGCAGTACTTC

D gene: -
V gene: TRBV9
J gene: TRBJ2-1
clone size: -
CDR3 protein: CASSDGLYNEQFF
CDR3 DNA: TGTGCCAGCAGCGATGGACTATACAATGAGCAGTTCTTC

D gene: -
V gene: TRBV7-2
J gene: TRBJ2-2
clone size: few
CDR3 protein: CASSLTGMYAGELFF
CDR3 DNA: TGTGCCAGCAGCTTAACGGGGATGTACGCCGGGGAGCTGTTTTTT

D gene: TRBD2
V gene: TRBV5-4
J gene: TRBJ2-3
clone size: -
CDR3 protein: CASGAGTSGTDTQYF
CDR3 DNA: TGTGCCAGCGGGGCCGGGACTAGCGGCACAGATACGCAGTATTTT

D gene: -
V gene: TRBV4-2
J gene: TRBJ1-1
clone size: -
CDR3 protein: CASSQDRRGGAFF
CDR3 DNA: TGTGCCAGCAGCCAAGACCGTCGCGGGGGAGCTTTCTTT

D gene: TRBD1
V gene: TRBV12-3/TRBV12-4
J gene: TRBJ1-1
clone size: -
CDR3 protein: CASSDTGGSGAFF
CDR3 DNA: TGTGCCAGCAGCGATACAGGGGGTTCGGGAGCTTTCTTT

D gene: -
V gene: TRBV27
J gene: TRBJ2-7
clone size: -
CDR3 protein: CASSLSLESYEQYF
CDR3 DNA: TGTGCCAGCAGTTTGTCACTAGAATCCTACGAGCAGTACTTC

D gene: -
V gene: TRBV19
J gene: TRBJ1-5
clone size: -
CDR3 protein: CASTMDHPGGQPQHF
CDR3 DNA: TGTGCCAGTACCATGGACCACCCAGGAGGTCAGCCCCAGCATTTT

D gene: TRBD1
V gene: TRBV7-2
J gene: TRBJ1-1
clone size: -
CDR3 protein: CASSSSPGQGRAEAFF
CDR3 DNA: TGTGCCAGCAGCTCTTCCCCGGGACAGGGAAGAGCTGAAGCTTTCTTT

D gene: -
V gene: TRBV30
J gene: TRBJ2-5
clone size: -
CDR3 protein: CAWSVTSRETQYF
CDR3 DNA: TGTGCCTGGAGTGTAACTAGCAGGGAGACCCAGTACTTC

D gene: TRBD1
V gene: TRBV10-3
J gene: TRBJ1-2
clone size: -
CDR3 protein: CASTSPQGAKGYTF
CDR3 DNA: TGTGCCTCGACGTCACCCCAGGGGGCGAAAGGCTACACCTTC

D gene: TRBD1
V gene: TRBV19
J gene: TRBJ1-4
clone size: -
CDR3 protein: CASSTTGDNEKLFF
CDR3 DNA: TGTGCCAGTAGTACTACAGGGGATAATGAAAAACTGTTTTTT

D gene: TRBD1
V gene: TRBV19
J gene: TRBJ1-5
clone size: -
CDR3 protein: CASRGTGGNQPQHF
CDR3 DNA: TGTGCCAGTAGAGGCACAGGGGGCAATCAGCCCCAGCATTTT

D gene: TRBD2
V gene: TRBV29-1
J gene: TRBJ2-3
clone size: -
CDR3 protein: CSVLRKRDLWGRDTQYF
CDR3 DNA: TGCAGCGTTCTCCGAAAGCGGGATCTGTGGGGGAGGGATACGCAGTATTTT